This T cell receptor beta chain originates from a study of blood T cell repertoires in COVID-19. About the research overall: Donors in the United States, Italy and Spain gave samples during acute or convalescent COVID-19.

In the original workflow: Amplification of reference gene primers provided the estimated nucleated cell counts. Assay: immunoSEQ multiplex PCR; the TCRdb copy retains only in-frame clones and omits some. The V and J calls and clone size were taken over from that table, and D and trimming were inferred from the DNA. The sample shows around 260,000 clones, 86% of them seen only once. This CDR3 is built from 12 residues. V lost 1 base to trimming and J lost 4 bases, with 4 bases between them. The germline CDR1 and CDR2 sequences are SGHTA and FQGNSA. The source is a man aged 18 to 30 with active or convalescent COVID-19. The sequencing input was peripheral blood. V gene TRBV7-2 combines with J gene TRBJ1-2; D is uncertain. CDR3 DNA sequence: TGTGCCAGCAGCTTAGAAGCCTATGGCTACACCTTC. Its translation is CASSLEAYGYTF.